The source of this T cell receptor beta chain is a study of cytomegalovirus exposure and HLA in healthy donors. Regarding the study as a whole: TCR beta V- and J-gene trimming was later associated with a missense DCLRE1C variant.

Both 60 Vbeta primers and 13 Jbeta primers went into the PCR. The method was immunoSEQ multiplex PCR; TCRdb's version includes in-frame clones alone and lacks a portion of them. The sample holds around 130,000 clones. The V and J ends lost 10 bases and 2 bases respectively, with 20 bases between them. Germline V gene lookup returns CDR1 LNHDA and CDR2 SQIVND (reference sequence). The CDR3 sequence is 15 residues long. On this clone: No antigen is known for it.

Input material: PBMCs. The chain carries TRBV19 and TRBJ2-5; weak D call: TRBD2 (7 bases). This receptor was identified in a woman aged 40 to 50 in good health and CMV-seronegative. CDR3 protein: CATREGGGKQETQYF. In DNA, the CDR3 is TGTGCCACCCGGGAAGGGGGGGGTAAACAAGAGACCCAGTACTTC. Drawing the rest from reference TRBV19 and TRBJ2-5, the complete variable domain is DGGITQSPKYLFRKEGQNVTLSCEQNLNHDAMYWYRQDPGQGLRLIYYSQIVNDFQKGDIAEGYSVSREKKESFPLTVTSAQKNPTAFYLCATREGGGKQETQYFGPGTRLLVL.